This entry features one T cell receptor beta chain sequence. Its specificity is unknown. As for treatment: some 20 received Ad26.COV2.S at low or high dose, single or two shots; about 5 received placebo; per-sample allocation not given. All samples were drawn on day 63, counting from the first vaccine or placebo injection. This adult donor, from Boston, was 18-55 years old. This specimen comes from a study of Ad26.COV2.S vaccination and SARS-CoV-2 variants. Study-level information: Once or twice, 56 days apart, Ad26.COV2.S was delivered intramuscularly. Study conclusions and caveats: For non-spike TCRs, breadth in vaccine recipients resembled that in placebo recipients. Assessments of TCR breadth and depth may have underestimated the total T cell responses.

Produced via immunoSEQ multiplex PCR; TCRdb's table is partial and in-frame only. The data show a few hundred thousand clones, around 89% seen once. CDR3 length: 15 residues. CDR1 is MNHEY, CDR2 SVGAGI, per germline. Trimming took 5 bases from V and 2 from J; bases not matched to a gene: 8. This receptor was taken from a person aged 18-65 years who received the Ad26.COV2.S COVID-19 vaccine or a placebo. The chain is built from TRBV6-5 and TRBJ2-5, with TRBD2 matching over 7 bases. The source was peripheral blood, collected in a trial of Ad26.COV2.S vaccine versus placebo. The CDR3 spells CASSQLGGGQETQYF. In nucleotides, the CDR3 is TGTGCCAGCAGTCAACTGGGGGGGGGACAAGAGACCCAGTACTTC.